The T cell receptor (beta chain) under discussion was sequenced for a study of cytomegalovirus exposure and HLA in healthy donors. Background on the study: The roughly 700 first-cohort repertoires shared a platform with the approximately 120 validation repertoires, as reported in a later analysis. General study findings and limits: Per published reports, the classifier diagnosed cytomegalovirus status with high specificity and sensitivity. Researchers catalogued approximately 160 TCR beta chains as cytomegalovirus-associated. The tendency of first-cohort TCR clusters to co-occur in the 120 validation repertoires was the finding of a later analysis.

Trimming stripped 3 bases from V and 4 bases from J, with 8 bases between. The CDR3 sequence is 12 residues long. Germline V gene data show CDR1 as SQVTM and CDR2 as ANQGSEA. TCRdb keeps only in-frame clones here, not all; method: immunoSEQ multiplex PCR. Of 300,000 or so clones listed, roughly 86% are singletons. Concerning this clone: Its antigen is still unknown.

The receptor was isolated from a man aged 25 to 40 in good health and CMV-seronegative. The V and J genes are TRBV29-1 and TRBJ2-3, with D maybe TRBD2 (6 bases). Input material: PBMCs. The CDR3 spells CSVEWGADTQYF. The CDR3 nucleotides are TGCAGCGTTGAGTGGGGGGCAGATACGCAGTATTTT.